One and the same sample provided the 27 T cell receptor beta chains below, sequenced in a study of T cell responses to AZD1222 COVID-19 vaccine. The assay was immunoSEQ multiplex PCR, and TCRdb's table has in-frame clones only and misses some. There are 99,000 or so clones in the sample; over 75% occur only once, and 7% to 10% lies in the top ten. The material sequenced was peripheral blood, taken on day 0 of AZD1222 vaccination. These receptors originate from an adult in good health.

The genes are TRBV9 and TRBJ2-2; 8 positions agree with TRBD2. With V trimmed by 3 bases and J by 6 bases, 10 bases remained unmatched. Germline V gene lookup returns CDR1 SGDLS and CDR2 YYNGEE. The CDR3 consists of 16 residues. CDR3 sequence (DNA): TGTGCCAGCAGCGCCCGCGAGCGGGAGATCGCCGGGGAGCTGTTTTTT. This gives the protein CASSAREREIAGELFF.

The genes are TRBV7-9 and TRBJ1-2, with D perhaps matching TRBD1 (5 bases). Germline V gives CDR1 SEHNR, CDR2 FQNEAQ (reference sequence). CDR3 size: 14 residues. V was trimmed by 1 base and J by 6 bases, leaving 12 bases between them. The CDR3 bases are TGTGCCAGCAGCTTAGTTCGGGGGTTGGATGGCTACACCTTC. Its protein product is CASSLVRGLDGYTF.

V is TRBV27 and J is TRBJ1-1, with 8 bases identical to TRBD1. V lost 1 base to trimming and J lost 5 bases; unmatched junction nucleotides: 6. The CDR3 covers 15 residues. CDR1 is MNHEY, CDR2 SMNVEV, per germline (reference sequence). CDR3 region: CASSLYQGARTEAFF. DNA for the CDR3: TGTGCCAGCAGTTTATATCAGGGGGCGCGAACTGAAGCTTTCTTT.

Only one count was recorded for this clone. The J gene is TRBJ1-6, the V gene TRBV27; D might be TRBD1 (5 bases). The length of the CDR3 is 13 residues. V lost 3 bases and J 10 bases, leaving 10 bases between the germline ends. Germline CDR1 and CDR2: MNHEY and SMNVEV (reference sequence). The CDR3 spells CASSFGAGSPLHF. The CDR3 DNA reads TGTGCCAGCAGTTTTGGGGCAGGATCACCCCTCCACTTT.

This chain connects TRBV19 to TRBJ2-7, with TRBD1 matching over 7 bases. V shed 6 bases and J 4 bases; nucleotides not matched to a gene: 18. CDR1 is LNHDA, CDR2 SQIVND, per germline (reference sequence). The CDR3 runs 17 residues. In DNA form, the CDR3 reads TGTGCCAGTAGCCAAAATCCTCCCGGGACAGTCTCTTACGAGCAGTACTTC. It codes for CASSQNPPGTVSYEQYF.

This chain connects TRBV5-6 to TRBJ1-1, with unresolved D. Germline V gene lookup returns CDR1 SGHDT and CDR2 YYEEEE. V was cut by 0 bases and J by 1 base, with 4 bases left in between. This CDR3 has 13 amino acids. The CDR3 nucleotides are TGTGCCAGCAGCTTGGCCGAGAACACTGAAGCTTTCTTT. It codes for CASSLAENTEAFF.

J is TRBJ1-6 and V is TRBV9; 7 bases agree with TRBD1. The germline V gene has CDR1 SGDLS and CDR2 YYNGEE. The CDR3 is 13 amino acids. J lost 9 bases, V lost 4 bases, and 4 bases had no gene match. The CDR3 is CASSPGGVSPLHF. The CDR3 DNA sequence: TGTGCCAGCAGCCCAGGGGGAGTTTCACCCCTCCACTTT.

The chain carries TRBV5-1 and TRBJ2-5; 7 nucleotides align to TRBD2. With 4 bases clipped from V and 3 bases from J, the junction kept 12 bases outside the gene matches. The CDR3 length is 16 residues. Germline V gene sequence: CDR1 SGHRS, CDR2 YFSETQ. CDR3 DNA sequence: TGCGCCAGCAGCGGGGGGGTAGATTGGATGGAAGAGACCCAGTACTTC. It specifies CASSGGVDWMEETQYF.

CDR3 amino acids: CASSLAGGTRDEQFF. The CDR3 bases are TGCGCCAGCAGCTTGGCAGGCGGGACGAGGGATGAGCAGTTCTTC. The chain employs TRBV5-1 and TRBJ2-1, with a tentative D call TRBD2 (6 bases). The germline gives CDR1 SGHRS, CDR2 YFSETQ. The CDR3 contains 15 residues. Trimming took 0 bases from V and 8 from J, leaving 15 bases between them.

The chain recombines TRBV29-1 with TRBJ2-1; 10 nucleotides align to TRBD2. Per the germline V gene, CDR1 is SQVTM and CDR2 is ANQGSEA. The V segment lost 5 bases and the J segment 1 base; nucleotides outside the gene matches: 14. The CDR3 has 18 amino acids. The CDR3 nucleotides read TGCAGCGTTCGCCGACAGGCACCTAGCGGGGGATCCTACAATGAGCAGTTCTTC. Translated, it gives CSVRRQAPSGGSYNEQFF.

This sequence joins TRBV19 and TRBJ2-1, with D perhaps matching TRBD1 or TRBD2 (5 bases each). Trimming took off 8 bases at V and 3 bases at J, with 17 bases between the two ends. The CDR3 sequence is 15 residues long. Per germline, CDR1 LNHDA and CDR2 SQIVND (reference sequence). The CDR3 here is CASRHGARDYNEQFF. DNA of the CDR3: TGTGCCAGTCGGCACGGGGCCCGGGACTACAATGAGCAGTTCTTC. The whole variable domain, filled in from reference TRBV19 and TRBJ2-1, reads DGGITQSPKYLFRKEGQNVTLSCEQNLNHDAMYWYRQDPGQGLRLIYYSQIVNDFQKGDIAEGYSVSREKKESFPLTVTSAQKNPTAFYLCASRHGARDYNEQFFGPGTRLTVL.

This sequence joins TRBV7-9 and TRBJ1-6; the match to TRBD1 covers 8 bases. In germline, CDR1 is SEHNR, CDR2 FQNEAQ (reference sequence). Trimming removed 3 bases from V and 8 bases from J; junction bases left unmatched: 0. The CDR3 is 13 residues long. CDR3 sequence: CASSLTGDSPLHF. DNA of the CDR3: TGTGCCAGCAGCTTGACAGGGGATTCACCCCTCCACTTT.

The J gene is TRBJ1-2, the V gene TRBV4-3, with 9 bases fitting TRBD1. This CDR3 spans 15 amino acids. Germline CDR1 LGHNA, CDR2 YSLEER. J lost 3 bases, V lost 4 bases, and 6 bases had no gene match. For the CDR3, the DNA is TGCGCCAGCAGCCGGGACAGGGCGGTGGACTATGGCTACACCTTC. Translated: CASSRDRAVDYGYTF.

The chain is built from TRBV30 and TRBJ1-3, with D uncertain. There are 14 residues in the CDR3. V was trimmed by 4 bases and J by 0 bases, leaving 10 bases between them. Germline V CDR1 and CDR2: GTSNPN, SVGIG (reference sequence). In nucleotides, the CDR3 is TGTGCCTGGAAAGGATTTTCCTCTGGAAACACCATATATTTT. Its protein product is CAWKGFSSGNTIYF.

This clone has just one count. The chain employs TRBV7-8 and TRBJ2-3; D is possibly TRBD2 (5 bases). V was pared by 0 bases and J by 3 bases, with 10 bases between. The germline CDR1 and CDR2 sequences are SGHVS and FQNEAQ. There are 15 residues in the CDR3. CDR3 in amino acids: CASSLAWLATDTQYF. CDR3 nucleotide sequence: TGTGCCAGCAGCTTAGCCTGGTTAGCGACAGATACGCAGTATTTT.

V is TRBV5-6 and J is TRBJ1-5; unclear D gene. The CDR3 totals 16 residues. Germline V gene sequence: CDR1 SGHDT, CDR2 YYEEEE. V lost 1 base, J lost 3 bases, and 14 bases lay in between. CDR3 residues: CASSLFMAEYNQPQHF. In DNA, the CDR3 is TGTGCCAGCAGCTTGTTCATGGCAGAGTACAATCAGCCCCAGCATTTT. The complete variable domain, with remaining parts taken from reference TRBV5-6 and TRBJ1-5, reads DAGVTQSPTHLIKTRGQQVTLRCSPKSGHDTVSWYQQALGQGPQFIFQYYEEEERQRGNFPDRFSGHQFPNYSSELNVNALLLGDSALYLCASSLFMAEYNQPQHFGDGTRLSIL.

The chain recombines TRBV27 with TRBJ2-3; D may be TRBD1 (5 bases). Per germline, CDR1 MNHEY and CDR2 SMNVEV (reference sequence). The CDR3 has 15 residues. V lost 6 bases and J lost 1, with 14 bases in between. CDR3 sequence: CASSSEVQGTDTQYF. The CDR3 nucleotides are TGTGCCAGCAGCTCAGAGGTACAGGGCACAGATACGCAGTATTTT.

The table lists this clone with a count of one. The J gene is TRBJ1-5, the V gene TRBV27; tentatively, D is TRBD1 (5 bases). The ends were cut back, 8 bases at V and 3 bases at J, with 14 bases in the middle. From germline, CDR1 is MNHEY and CDR2 SMNVEV (reference sequence). This CDR3 has 14 residues. CDR3 sequence reads: CASGDGAPNQPQHF. The CDR3 bases are TGTGCCAGCGGGGACGGAGCACCCAATCAGCCCCAGCATTTT.

This chain uses TRBV24-1 with TRBJ2-1; TRBD2 matches at 7 bases. Germline CDR1 reads KGHDR; CDR2 reads SFDVKD. This CDR3 is built from 15 residues. V was pared by 3 bases and J by 7 bases, with 8 bases of the junction left unmatched. CDR3 DNA: TGTGCCACCAGTGATACGGGAGGAAACGGGAATGAGCAGTTCTTC. Amino acids: CATSDTGGNGNEQFF.

V usage is TRBV6-5 and J usage is TRBJ2-1; D possibly corresponds to TRBD2 (5 bases). Germline V gene sequence: CDR1 MNHEY, CDR2 SVGAGI. The CDR3 is 13 amino acids. V lost 10 bases and J 2 bases, leaving 12 bases between the germline ends. CDR3 sequence (DNA): TGTGCCACTCGGGATAATACCTACAATGAGCAGTTCTTC. Translated: CATRDNTYNEQFF.

V gene TRBV28 combines with J gene TRBJ1-1; 10 bases align to TRBD1. The CDR3 length is 16 residues. Trimming removed 7 bases from V and 1 base from J; junction bases left unmatched: 9. The germline V gene encodes CDR1 MDHEN and CDR2 SYDVKM. CDR3: CASIPSGTGANTEAFF. For the CDR3, the DNA is TGTGCCAGCATCCCGTCCGGGACAGGGGCGAACACTGAAGCTTTCTTT.

This clone occurred once. The chain is built from TRBV28 and TRBJ2-5, with TRBD1 as a possible D gene (6 bases). CDR3 length: 16 amino acids. The germline CDR1 and CDR2 sequences are MDHEN and SYDVKM. V lost 6 bases and J lost 0, with 17 bases in between. In nucleotides, the CDR3 is TGTGCCAGCAGAACCACAGGGTGGACGTACCAAGAGACCCAGTACTTC. Protein sequence: CASRTTGWTYQETQYF.

The CDR3 DNA sequence: TGTGCCAGCAGTTACATCACAGGGAGTGAGCAGTTCTTC. Residues: CASSYITGSEQFF. J is TRBJ2-1 and V is TRBV6-6; D might be TRBD1 (6 bases). The CDR3 loop spans 13 amino acids. Germline CDR1 reads MNHNY; CDR2 reads SVGAGI (reference sequence). Trimming pared 2 bases from V and 9 bases from J, leaving 11 bases between.

V is TRBV7-9 and J is TRBJ2-1; TRBD2 matches at 11 bases. Trimming removed 8 bases from V and 8 bases from J; junction bases left unmatched: 8. Germline CDR1 SEHNR, CDR2 FQNEAQ (reference sequence). CDR3 length equals 14 residues. The CDR3 here is CASGPTSGGHEQFF. The CDR3 nucleotides read TGTGCCAGCGGACCTACTAGCGGGGGCCATGAGCAGTTCTTC.

The J gene is TRBJ2-7, the V gene TRBV7-2; 12 bases match TRBD2. Germline assignment: CDR1 SGHTA and CDR2 FQGNSA. This CDR3 is built from 16 residues. After removal of 4 bases from V and 1 base from J, the junction contained 5 bases not matched to a gene. CDR3 nucleotide sequence: TGTGCCAGCAGCTCCCGAACTAGCGGGAGGTCCTACGAGCAGTACTTC. It codes for CASSSRTSGRSYEQYF.

The gene calls are TRBV3-1 (or the pseudogene TRBV3-2) and TRBJ1-1, with D maybe TRBD1 (5 bases). Trimming stripped 1 base from V and 1 base from J, with 7 bases between. This CDR3 has 14 residues. In germline, CDR1 is LGHDT, CDR2 YNNKEL (reference sequence). The CDR3 sequence: CASSQVGGNTEAFF. The CDR3 nucleotides are TGTGCCAGCAGCCAAGTCGGGGGGAACACTGAAGCTTTCTTT.

V is TRBV7-8 and J is TRBJ1-6; D perhaps matches TRBD1 (5 bases). CDR3 length: 15 residues. V shed 8 bases and J shed 0 bases, with 11 bases lying between them. Germline V gene lookup returns CDR1 SGHVS and CDR2 FQNEAQ. The CDR3 loop is CASVSGASYNSPLHF. The CDR3 nucleotides are TGTGCCAGCGTCAGCGGGGCCTCCTATAATTCACCCCTCCACTTT. Based on the CDR3 plus reference TRBV7-8 and TRBJ1-6, the full variable domain is GAGVSQSPRYKVAKRGQDVALRCDPISGHVSLFWYQQALGQGPEFLTYFQNEAQLDKSGLPSDRFFAERPEGSVSTLKIQRTQQEDSAVYLCASVSGASYNSPLHFGNGTRLTVT.